This T cell receptor (beta chain) is from a study of OX40 agonist ivuxolimab in advanced cancers. At the level of the study: A history of anti-PD-1, anti-PD-L1 or anti-CTLA-4 therapy was acceptable, and around 36% had some. Partial responses were seen in three patients, one with hepatocellular carcinoma and two with cutaneous melanoma.

Overall study findings and caveats: The 0.1-3.0 mg/kg partial responders had among the lowest clonal expansion.

TCRdb's copy holds only in-frame clones and misses some; the assay was immunoSEQ multiplex PCR. Here the sample spans 51,000 or so clones, 79% being singletons. The germline V gene has CDR1 MNHNS and CDR2 SASEGT. The V end lost 4 bases, the J end lost 3 bases, and 10 bases lay between the germline ends. The CDR3 has 13 residues. This clone was recorded a few times. Antigen specificity is unknown. Sequencing used CD4+ or CD8+ T cells sorted from blood, obtained in a trial of the OX40 agonist ivuxolimab. This TCR was sampled from an adult with an advanced solid tumor such as melanoma, head and neck, liver or kidney cancer. The chain recombines TRBV6-1 with TRBJ2-7, with TRBD1 as a possible D gene (6 bases). In nucleotides, the CDR3 is TGTGCCAGCAGTGTGGGGACAAACTACGAGCAGTACTTC. Protein product: CASSVGTNYEQYF.